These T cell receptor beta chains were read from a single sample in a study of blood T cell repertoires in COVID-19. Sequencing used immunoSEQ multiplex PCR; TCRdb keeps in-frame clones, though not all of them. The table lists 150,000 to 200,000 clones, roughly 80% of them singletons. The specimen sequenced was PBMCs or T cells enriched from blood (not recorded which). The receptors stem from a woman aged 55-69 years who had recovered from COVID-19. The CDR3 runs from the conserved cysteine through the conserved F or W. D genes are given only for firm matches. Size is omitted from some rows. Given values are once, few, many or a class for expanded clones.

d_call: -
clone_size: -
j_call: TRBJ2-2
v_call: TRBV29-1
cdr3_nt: TGCAGCGTTGAAGATCCAGGGAACACCGGGGAGCTGTTTTTT
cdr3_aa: CSVEDPGNTGELFF

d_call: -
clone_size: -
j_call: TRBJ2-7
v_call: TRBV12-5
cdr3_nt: TGTGCTAGCCAGGGCTCCTACGAGCAGTACTTC
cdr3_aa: CASQGSYEQYF

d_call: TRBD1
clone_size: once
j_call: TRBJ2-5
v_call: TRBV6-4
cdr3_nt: TGTGCCAGGGGGGACAGGGCAGTTTGGGAGACCCAGTACTTC
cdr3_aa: CARGDRAVWETQYF

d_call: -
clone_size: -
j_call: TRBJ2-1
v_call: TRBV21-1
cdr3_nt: TGTGCCAGCAGCAAACAGACAGGGAGGAATGAGCAGTTCTTC
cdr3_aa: CASSKQTGRNEQFF

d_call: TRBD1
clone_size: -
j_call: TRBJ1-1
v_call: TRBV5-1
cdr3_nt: TGCGCCAGCAGCTGGGACAGGGGAGGGGGGAACACTGAAGCTTTCTTT
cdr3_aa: CASSWDRGGGNTEAFF

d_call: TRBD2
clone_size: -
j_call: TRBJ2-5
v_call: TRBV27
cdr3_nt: TGTGCCAGCAGTCTACTACAATCTACCGGGACTAGGGGTTTAGAGACCCAGTACTTC
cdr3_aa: CASSLLQSTGTRGLETQYF

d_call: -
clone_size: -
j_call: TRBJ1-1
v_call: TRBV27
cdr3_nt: TGTGCCAGCAGCAGGTGGGGGGGAATGAACACTGAAGCTTTCTTT
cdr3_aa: CASSRWGGMNTEAFF

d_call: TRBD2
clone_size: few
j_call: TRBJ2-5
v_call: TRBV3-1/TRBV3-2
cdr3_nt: TGTGCCAGCAGCCAAGTCGGGACTAGTCCACCTCAGTACTTC
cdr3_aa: CASSQVGTSPPQYF

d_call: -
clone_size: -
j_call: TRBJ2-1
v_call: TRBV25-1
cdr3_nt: TGTGCCACCGGACTAACACCGCCCAATGAGCAGTTCTTC
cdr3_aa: CATGLTPPNEQFF

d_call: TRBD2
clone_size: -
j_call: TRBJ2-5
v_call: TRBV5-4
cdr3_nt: TGTGCCAGCAGCTTAGGGACTAGCGGTCAAGAGACCCAGTACTTC
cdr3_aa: CASSLGTSGQETQYF

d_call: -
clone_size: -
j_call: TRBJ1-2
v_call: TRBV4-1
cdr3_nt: TGCGCCAGCAGCCAGGCCAGGGTATCCCCCGTCTATGGCTACACCTTC
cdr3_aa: CASSQARVSPVYGYTF

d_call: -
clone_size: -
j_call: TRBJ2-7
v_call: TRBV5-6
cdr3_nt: TGTGCCAGCAGCTTGATCGTCCGACAGGGAGGCTACGAGCAGTACTTC
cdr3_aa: CASSLIVRQGGYEQYF

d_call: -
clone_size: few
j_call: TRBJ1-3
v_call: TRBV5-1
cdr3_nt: TGCGCCAGCAGCTTGGTTGCCACCGGACTCGGGGACTCTGGAAACACCATATATTTT
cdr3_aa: CASSLVATGLGDSGNTIYF

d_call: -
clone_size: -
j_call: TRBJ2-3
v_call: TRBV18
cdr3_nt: TGTGCCAGCTCACCAGGCTCAGATACGCAGTATTTT
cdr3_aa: CASSPGSDTQYF

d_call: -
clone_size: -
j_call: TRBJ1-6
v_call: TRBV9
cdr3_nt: TGTGCCAGCAGCGTCCTAAACGGTTCACCCCTCCACTTT
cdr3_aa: CASSVLNGSPLHF

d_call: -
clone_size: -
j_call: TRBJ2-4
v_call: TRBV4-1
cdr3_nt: TGCGCCAGCAGCCAAGATTCCGGACACGCTCGAAACATTCAGTACTTC
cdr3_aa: CASSQDSGHARNIQYF

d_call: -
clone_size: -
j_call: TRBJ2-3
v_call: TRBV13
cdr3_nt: TGTGCCAGCAGCTTTTGGGGGGGGGCCGGAGATACGCAGTATTTT
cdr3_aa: CASSFWGGAGDTQYF

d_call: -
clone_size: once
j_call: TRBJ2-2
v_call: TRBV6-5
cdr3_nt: TGTGCCAGCAGTTACTTGCCTAGCGTGAGCACCGGGGAGCTGTTTTTT
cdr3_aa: CASSYLPSVSTGELFF

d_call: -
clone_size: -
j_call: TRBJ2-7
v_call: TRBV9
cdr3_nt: TGTGCCAGCAGCGTAGGAAGCGGCTCCTACGAGCAGTACTTC
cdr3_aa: CASSVGSGSYEQYF

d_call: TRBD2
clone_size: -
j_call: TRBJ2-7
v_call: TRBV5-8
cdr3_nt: TGTGCCAGCAACCCGATTGGGGGGGGAAGCTCCTACGAGCAGTACTTC
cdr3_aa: CASNPIGGGSSYEQYF

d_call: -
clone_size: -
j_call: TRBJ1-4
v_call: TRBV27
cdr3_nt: TGTGCCAGCAGTCCTAGACAGATATCTAATGAAAAACTGTTTTTT
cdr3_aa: CASSPRQISNEKLFF

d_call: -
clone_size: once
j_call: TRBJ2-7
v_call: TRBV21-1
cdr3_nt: TGTGCCAGCAGCAAAGAACAGGAAGAGGACGAGCAGTACTTC
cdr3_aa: CASSKEQEEDEQYF

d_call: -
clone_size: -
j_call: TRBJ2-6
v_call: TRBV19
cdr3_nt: TGTGCCAGTAGTCTAGAACAGGGTTCATTGGCTGGGGCCAACGTCCTGACTTTC
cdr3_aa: CASSLEQGSLAGANVLTF

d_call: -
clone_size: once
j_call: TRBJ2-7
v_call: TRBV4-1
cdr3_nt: TGCGCCAGCAGCCTGAGCGTAGACTGGCGGGTGCGGCAAGAGCAGTACTTC
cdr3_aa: CASSLSVDWRVRQEQYF

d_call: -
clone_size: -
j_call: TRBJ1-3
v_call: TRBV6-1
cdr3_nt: TGTGCCAGCAGTGAATGGGGGCTCGGAAACACCATATATTTT
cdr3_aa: CASSEWGLGNTIYF

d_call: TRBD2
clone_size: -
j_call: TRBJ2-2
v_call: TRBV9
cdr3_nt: TGTGCCAGCAGCGTAACGTTGAGCGGGGGCTACGGGGAGCTGTTTTTT
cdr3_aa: CASSVTLSGGYGELFF

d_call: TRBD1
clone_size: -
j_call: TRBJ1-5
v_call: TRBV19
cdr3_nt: TGTGCCAGTAGTTGGGGACAGGGGAATCAGCCCCAGCATTTT
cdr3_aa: CASSWGQGNQPQHF

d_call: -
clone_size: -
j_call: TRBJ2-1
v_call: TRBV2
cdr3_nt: TGTGCCAGCAAGGGGGGGCTCTCCTACAATGAGCAGTTCTTC
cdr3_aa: CASKGGLSYNEQFF